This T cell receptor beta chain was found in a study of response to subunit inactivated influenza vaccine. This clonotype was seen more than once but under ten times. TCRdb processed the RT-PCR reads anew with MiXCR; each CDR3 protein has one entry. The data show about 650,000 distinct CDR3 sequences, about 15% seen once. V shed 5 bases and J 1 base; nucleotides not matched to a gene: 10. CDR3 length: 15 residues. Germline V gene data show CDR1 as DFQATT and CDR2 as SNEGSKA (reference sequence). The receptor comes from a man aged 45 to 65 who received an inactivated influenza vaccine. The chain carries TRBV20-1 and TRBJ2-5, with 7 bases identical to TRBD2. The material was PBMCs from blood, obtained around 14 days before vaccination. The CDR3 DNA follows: TGCAGTGCTGGAAGCAGCGGGGTAACCCAAGAGACCCAGTACTTC. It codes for CSAGSSGVTQETQYF.